This TCR beta chain was sequenced in a study of T-cell memory formation after mild COVID-19. Trimming removed 0 bases from V and 9 bases from J, with 18 bases in between. This CDR3 has 16 residues. The V gene's germline CDR1 is WNHNN and CDR2 SYGVQD (reference sequence). Amplification by 5'RACE using constant-segment primers produced TCR alpha and TCR beta cDNA libraries that carried sample barcodes and UMIs. TCRdb redid the calling of the 5' RACE reads with MiXCR, one entry per CDR3 protein. The sample includes approximately 300,000 distinct CDR3 sequences, around 8% seen only once; the top ten take about 20%. This clonotype was observed many times. The antigen remains unidentified. Study observations and caveats: Pre-infection memory showed some responding clones, and this suggested that cross-reactive memory joined. Among CD4+ contracting clones, most were CM and EM, and CD8+ ones EMRA.

Sequenced material: PBMCs or a T cell subset sorted from them (not recorded which). This rearrangement joins TRBV10-1 to TRBJ2-1; either TRBD1 or TRBD2 may supply D (5 bases each). The receptor comes from a man aged 18 to 29 who had mild COVID-19 (a few samples of this study predate the infection). Cell type and time point are not known. CDR3 DNA sequence: TGCGCCAGCAGTGAGTCCTTGGGGGAAGGTTTTAGTGAGCAGTTCTTC. This codes for CASSESLGEGFSEQFF.